This entry is about one T cell receptor beta chain. Its target is not known. The data stem from a study of cytomegalovirus exposure and HLA in healthy donors. Study observations and caveats: The productive fraction for most TCR beta V segments was about 87% or about 30% in an earlier analysis. Cytomegalovirus association was listed for roughly 160 TCR beta chains.

The CDR3 covers 15 residues. The germline gives CDR1 MNHEY, CDR2 SVGAGI. Trimming took 0 bases from V and 0 from J, leaving 8 bases between them. It was with 60 Vbeta and 13 Jbeta primers that the PCR ran. Profiling relied on immunoSEQ multiplex PCR, and the TCRdb table lists in-frame clones only, not all of them. The data contain about 65,000 clones, approximately 60% of them seen just once; the ten biggest clones take up about 3%. This rearrangement joins TRBV6-5 to TRBJ1-2; D is possibly TRBD1 (5 bases). The sequenced material came from PBMCs. The clonotype comes from a man aged 25-45 years in good health and CMV-seronegative. The CDR3 coding sequence is TGTGCCAGCAGTTACTCCAGACAGACTAACTATGGCTACACCTTC. Its protein product is CASSYSRQTNYGYTF.